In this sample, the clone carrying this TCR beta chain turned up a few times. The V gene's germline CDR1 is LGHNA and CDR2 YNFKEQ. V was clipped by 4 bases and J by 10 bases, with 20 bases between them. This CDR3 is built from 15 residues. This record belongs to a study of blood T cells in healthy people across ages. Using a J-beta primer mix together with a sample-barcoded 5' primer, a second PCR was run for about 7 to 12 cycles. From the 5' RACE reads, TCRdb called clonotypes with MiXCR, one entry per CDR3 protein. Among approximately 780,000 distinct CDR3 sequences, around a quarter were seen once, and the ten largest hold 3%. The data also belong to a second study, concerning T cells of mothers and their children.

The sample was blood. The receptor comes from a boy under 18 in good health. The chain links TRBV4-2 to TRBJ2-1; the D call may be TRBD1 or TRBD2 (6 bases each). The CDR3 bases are TGTGCCAGCAGCCGCAGGAGGGGGGAGGTAGAAGAGCAGTTCTTC. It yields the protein CASSRRRGEVEEQFF.